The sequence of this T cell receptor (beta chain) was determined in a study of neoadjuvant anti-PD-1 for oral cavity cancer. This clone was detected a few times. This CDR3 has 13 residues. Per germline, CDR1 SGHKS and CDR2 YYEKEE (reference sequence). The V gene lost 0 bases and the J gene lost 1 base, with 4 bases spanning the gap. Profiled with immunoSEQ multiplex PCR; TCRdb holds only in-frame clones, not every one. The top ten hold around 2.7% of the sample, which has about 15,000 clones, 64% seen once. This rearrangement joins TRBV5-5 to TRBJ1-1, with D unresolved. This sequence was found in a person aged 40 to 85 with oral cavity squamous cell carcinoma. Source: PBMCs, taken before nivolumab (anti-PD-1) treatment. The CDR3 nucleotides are TGTGCCAGCAGCTTGGACAGGAACACTGAAGCTTTCTTT. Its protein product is CASSLDRNTEAFF.